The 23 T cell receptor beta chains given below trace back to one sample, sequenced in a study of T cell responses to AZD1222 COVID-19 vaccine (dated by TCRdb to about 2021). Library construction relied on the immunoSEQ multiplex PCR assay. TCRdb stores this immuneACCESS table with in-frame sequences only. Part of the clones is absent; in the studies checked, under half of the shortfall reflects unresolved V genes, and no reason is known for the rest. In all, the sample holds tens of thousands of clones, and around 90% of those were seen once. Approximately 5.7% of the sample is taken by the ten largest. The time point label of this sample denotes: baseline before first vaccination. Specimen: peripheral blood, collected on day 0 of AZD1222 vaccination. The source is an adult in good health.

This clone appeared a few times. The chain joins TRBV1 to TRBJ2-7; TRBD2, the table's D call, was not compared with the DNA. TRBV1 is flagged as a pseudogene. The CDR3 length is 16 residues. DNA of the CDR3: TGCACCAGCGATGGGGGGGGGTTCCCCCTGGGGTACGAGCAGTACTTC. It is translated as CTSDGGGFPLGYEQYF.

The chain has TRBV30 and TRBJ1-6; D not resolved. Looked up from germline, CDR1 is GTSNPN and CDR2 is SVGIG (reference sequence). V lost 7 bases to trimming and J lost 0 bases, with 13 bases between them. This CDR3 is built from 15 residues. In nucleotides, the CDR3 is TGTGCCTCCGAAGGTTCGAGCTCCTATAATTCACCCCTCCACTTT. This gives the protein CASEGSSSYNSPLHF.

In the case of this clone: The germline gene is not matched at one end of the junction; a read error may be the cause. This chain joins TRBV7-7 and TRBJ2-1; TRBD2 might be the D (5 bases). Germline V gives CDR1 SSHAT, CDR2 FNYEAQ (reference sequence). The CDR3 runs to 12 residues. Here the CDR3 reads CASSGSLDEQFF. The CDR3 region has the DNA TGTGCTAGCAGCGGTAGCCTGGATGAGCAGTTCTTC.

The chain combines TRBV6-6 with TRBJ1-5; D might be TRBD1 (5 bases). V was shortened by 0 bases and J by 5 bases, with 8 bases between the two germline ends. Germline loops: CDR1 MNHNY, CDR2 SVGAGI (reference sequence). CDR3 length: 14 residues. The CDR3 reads CASSYSTADQPQHF. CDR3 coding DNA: TGTGCCAGCAGTTACTCGACAGCCGATCAGCCCCAGCATTTT.

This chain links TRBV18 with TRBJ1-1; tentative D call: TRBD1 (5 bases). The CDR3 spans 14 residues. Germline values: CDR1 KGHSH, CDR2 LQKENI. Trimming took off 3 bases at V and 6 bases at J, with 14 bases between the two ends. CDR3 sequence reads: CASSPYVGVAEAFF. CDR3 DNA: TGTGCCAGCTCACCTTATGTGGGGGTCGCTGAAGCTTTCTTT.

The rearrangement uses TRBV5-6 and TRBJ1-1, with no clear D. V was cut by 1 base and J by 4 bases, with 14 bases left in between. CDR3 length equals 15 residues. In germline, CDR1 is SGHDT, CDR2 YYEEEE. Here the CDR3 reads CASSLRRIEGTEAFF. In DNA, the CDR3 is TGTGCCAGCAGCTTGCGACGGATTGAAGGCACTGAAGCTTTCTTT. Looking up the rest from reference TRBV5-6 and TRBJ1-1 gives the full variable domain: DAGVTQSPTHLIKTRGQQVTLRCSPKSGHDTVSWYQQALGQGPQFIFQYYEEEERQRGNFPDRFSGHQFPNYSSELNVNALLLGDSALYLCASSLRRIEGTEAFFGQGTRLTVV.

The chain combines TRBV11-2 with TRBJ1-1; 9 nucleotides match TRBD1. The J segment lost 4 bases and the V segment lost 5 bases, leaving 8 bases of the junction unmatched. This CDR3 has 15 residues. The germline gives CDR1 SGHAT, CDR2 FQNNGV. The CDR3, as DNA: TGTGCCAGCAGCCTCACACTGACAGGGGGCACTGAAGCTTTCTTT. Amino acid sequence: CASSLTLTGGTEAFF.

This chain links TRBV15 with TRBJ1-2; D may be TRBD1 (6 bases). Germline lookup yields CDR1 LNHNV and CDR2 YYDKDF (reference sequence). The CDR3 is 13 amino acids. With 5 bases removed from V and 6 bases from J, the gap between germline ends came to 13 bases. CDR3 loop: CATSARQADGYTF. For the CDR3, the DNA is TGTGCCACCAGCGCTCGACAGGCGGATGGCTACACCTTC.

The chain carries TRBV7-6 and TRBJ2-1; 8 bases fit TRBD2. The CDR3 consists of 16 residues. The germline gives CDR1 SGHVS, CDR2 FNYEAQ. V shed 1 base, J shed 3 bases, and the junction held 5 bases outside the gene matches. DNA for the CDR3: TGTGCCAGCAGCTTAGAAGGGCGGGGGGACTACAATGAGCAGTTCTTC. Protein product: CASSLEGRGDYNEQFF.

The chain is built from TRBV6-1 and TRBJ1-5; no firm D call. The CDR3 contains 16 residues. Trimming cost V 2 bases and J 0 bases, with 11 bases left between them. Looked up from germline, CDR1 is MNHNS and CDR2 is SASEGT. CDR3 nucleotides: TGTGCCAGCAGTGAATATCAGTCAGGTAGCAATCAGCCCCAGCATTTT. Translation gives CASSEYQSGSNQPQHF.

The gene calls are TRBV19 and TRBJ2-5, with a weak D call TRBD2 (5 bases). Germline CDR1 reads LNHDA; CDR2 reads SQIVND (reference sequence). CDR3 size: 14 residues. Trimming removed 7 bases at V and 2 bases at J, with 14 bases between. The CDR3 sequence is CASMGLGIQETQYF. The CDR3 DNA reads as TGTGCCAGTATGGGTCTCGGGATTCAAGAGACCCAGTACTTC.

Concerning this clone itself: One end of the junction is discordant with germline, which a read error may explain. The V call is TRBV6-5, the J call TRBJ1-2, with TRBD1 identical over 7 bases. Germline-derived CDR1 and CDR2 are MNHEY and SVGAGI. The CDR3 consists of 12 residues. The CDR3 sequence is CAGSGTVRGYTF. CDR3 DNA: TGTGCCGGCAGCGGGACAGTGCGGGGCTACACCTTC.

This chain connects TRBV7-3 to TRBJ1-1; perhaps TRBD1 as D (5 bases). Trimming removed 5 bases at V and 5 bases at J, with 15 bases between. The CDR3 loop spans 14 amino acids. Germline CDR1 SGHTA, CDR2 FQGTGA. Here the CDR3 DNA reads TGTGCCAGCAGCCCGACAGTATTGGGGACTGAAGCTTTCTTT. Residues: CASSPTVLGTEAFF.

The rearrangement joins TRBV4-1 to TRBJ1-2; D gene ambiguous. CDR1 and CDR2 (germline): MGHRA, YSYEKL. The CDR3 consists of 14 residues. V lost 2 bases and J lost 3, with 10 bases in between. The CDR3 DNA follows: TGCGCCAGCAGCCAAATCCTGAGGGACTATGGCTACACCTTC. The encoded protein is CASSQILRDYGYTF.

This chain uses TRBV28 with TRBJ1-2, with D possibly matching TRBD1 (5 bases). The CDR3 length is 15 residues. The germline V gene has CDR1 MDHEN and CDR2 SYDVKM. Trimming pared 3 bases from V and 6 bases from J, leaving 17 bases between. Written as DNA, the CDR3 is TGTGCCAGCAGTTTGCGACAGCCTAAGAGGGATGGCTACACCTTC. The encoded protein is CASSLRQPKRDGYTF.

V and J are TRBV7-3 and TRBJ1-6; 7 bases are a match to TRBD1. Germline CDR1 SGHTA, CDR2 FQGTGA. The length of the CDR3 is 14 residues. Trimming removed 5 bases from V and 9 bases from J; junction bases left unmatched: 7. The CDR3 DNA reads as TGTGCCAGCAGCCCTACCACAGGGGCTTCACCCCTCCACTTT. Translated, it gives CASSPTTGASPLHF.

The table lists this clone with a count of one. The CDR3 DNA follows: TGCAGCGTATCCGGGACAGGCACCGGGGAGCTGTTTTTT. Translated, it gives CSVSGTGTGELFF. The chain combines TRBV29-1 with TRBJ2-2; 8 nucleotides match TRBD1. V lost 6 bases and J lost 4; bases outside the gene matches: 4. The V gene's germline CDR1 is SQVTM and CDR2 ANQGSEA. This CDR3 has 13 amino acids.

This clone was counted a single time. The DNA for the CDR3 is TGTGCCAGCAGGACGGACAGTTTACGAAAACTGTTTTTT. The encoded protein is CASRTDSLRKLFF. This rearrangement joins TRBV2 to TRBJ1-4, with a tentative D call TRBD1 (6 bases). Germline CDR1 reads SNHLY; CDR2 reads FYNNEI. CDR3 size: 13 residues. V lost 6 bases to trimming and J lost 10 bases, with 15 bases between them. Together with reference TRBV2 and TRBJ1-4, the CDR3 gives the full variable domain: EPEVTQTPSHQVTQMGQEVILRCVPISNHLYFYWYRQILGQKVEFLVSFYNNEISEKSEIFDDQFSVERPDGSNFTLKIRSTKLEDSAMYFCASRTDSLRKLFFGSGTQLSVL.

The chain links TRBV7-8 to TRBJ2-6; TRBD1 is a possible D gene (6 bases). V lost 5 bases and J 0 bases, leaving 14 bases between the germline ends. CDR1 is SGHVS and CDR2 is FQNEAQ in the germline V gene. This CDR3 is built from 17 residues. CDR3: CASSQGTKTSGANVLTF. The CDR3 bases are TGTGCCAGCAGCCAAGGGACAAAAACCTCTGGGGCCAACGTCCTGACTTTC.

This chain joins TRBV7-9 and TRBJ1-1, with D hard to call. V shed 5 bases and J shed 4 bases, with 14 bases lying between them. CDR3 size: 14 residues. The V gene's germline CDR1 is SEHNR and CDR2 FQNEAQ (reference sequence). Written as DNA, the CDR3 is TGTGCCAGCAGCGCCCAACGAGTGAGCACTGAAGCTTTCTTT. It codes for CASSAQRVSTEAFF.

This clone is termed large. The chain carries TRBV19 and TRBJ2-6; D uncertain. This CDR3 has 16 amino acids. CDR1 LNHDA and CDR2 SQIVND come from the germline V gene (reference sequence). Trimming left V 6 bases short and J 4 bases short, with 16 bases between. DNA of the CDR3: TGTGCCAGTAGCCCTCAGGTGGGCTCCGGGGCCAACGTCCTGACTTTC. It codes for CASSPQVGSGANVLTF.

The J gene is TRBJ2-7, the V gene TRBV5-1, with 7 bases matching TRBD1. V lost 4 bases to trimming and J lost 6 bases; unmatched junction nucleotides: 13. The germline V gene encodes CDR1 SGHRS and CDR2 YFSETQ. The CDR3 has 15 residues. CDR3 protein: CASSPLDLRQGEQYF. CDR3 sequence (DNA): TGCGCCAGCAGCCCTCTGGACCTTAGACAGGGCGAGCAGTACTTC.

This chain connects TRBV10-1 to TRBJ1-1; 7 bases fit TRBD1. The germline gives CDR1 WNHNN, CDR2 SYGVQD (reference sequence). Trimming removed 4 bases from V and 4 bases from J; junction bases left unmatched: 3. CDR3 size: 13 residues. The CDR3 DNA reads TGCGCCAGCAGTGCGAGGGGGCGCACTGAAGCTTTCTTT. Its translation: CASSARGRTEAFF.